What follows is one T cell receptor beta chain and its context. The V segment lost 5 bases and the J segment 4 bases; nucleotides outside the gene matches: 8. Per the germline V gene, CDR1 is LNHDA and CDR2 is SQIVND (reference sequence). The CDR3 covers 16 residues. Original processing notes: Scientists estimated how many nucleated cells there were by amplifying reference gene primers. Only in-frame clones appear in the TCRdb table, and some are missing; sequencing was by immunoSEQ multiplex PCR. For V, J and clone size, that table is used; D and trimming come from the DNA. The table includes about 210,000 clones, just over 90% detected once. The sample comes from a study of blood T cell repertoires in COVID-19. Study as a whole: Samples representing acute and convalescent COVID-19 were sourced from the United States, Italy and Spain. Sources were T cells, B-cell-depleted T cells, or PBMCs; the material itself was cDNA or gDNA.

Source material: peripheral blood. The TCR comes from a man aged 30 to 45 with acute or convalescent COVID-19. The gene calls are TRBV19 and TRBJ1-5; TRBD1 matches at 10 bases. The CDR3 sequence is CASSARQGALNQPQHF. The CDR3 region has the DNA TGTGCCAGTAGTGCAAGACAGGGGGCCCTAAATCAGCCCCAGCATTTT. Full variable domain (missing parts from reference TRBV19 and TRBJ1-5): DGGITQSPKYLFRKEGQNVTLSCEQNLNHDAMYWYRQDPGQGLRLIYYSQIVNDFQKGDIAEGYSVSREKKESFPLTVTSAQKNPTAFYLCASSARQGALNQPQHFGDGTRLSIL.